Following are 12 T cell receptor beta chains from one sample sequenced in a study of shared clonotypes between healthy human individuals (TCRdb year 2020). Receptors were amplified or captured by the immunoSEQ multiplex PCR assay. The table was pulled from immuneACCESS by TCRdb, which kept in-frame rearrangements only. Such tables lose some clones; where checked, under half of the loss comes from unresolved V genes, and the rest has no known cause. Within this sample are around 510,000 clones, with 70% to 80% of them counted one time only. Of the sample, around 11% is held by the ten largest clones. Source material: PBMCs. The receptors shown here come from a woman aged 40 to 50 in good health. Some clones in this sample may be carry-over from other donors' samples.

This clone turned up a few times. V gene TRBV7-8 combines with J gene TRBJ2-1, with TRBD2 identical over 9 bases. The CDR3 covers 15 residues. V shed 4 bases, J shed 10 bases, and the junction held 11 bases outside the gene matches. Germline CDR1 reads SGHVS; CDR2 reads FQNEAQ. In DNA, the CDR3 is TGTGCCAGCAGCTCACGAAGGCTAGCGGGAAAGGAGCAGTTCTTC. Encoded protein: CASSSRRLAGKEQFF.

The J gene is TRBJ2-3, the V gene TRBV2; unclear D gene. With 10 bases removed from V and 2 bases from J, the gap between germline ends came to 13 bases. Germline CDR1 and CDR2: SNHLY and FYNNEI. This CDR3 contains 13 residues. The CDR3: CATHPKNTDTQYF. The CDR3 nucleotides are TGTGCCACCCACCCGAAAAACACAGATACGCAGTATTTT.

This chain connects TRBV4-3 to TRBJ2-1, with D maybe TRBD2 (5 bases). Germline loops: CDR1 LGHNA, CDR2 YSLEER. The V end was cut by 4 bases, the J end by 0 bases, with 16 bases between. The CDR3 has 17 amino acids. CDR3 sequence (DNA): TGCGCCAGCAGCCCACTAGAGGGCCCAAGCTCCTACAATGAGCAGTTCTTC. It yields the protein CASSPLEGPSSYNEQFF.

This clone came up a few times. CDR3 residues: CASRTRQRNTEAFF. The CDR3 DNA follows: TGTGCCAGTAGGACTCGGCAGAGGAACACTGAAGCTTTCTTT. The rearrangement uses TRBV19 and TRBJ1-1; D unclear. V lost 6 bases and J 1 base, leaving 12 bases between the germline ends. CDR3 length equals 14 residues. CDR1 is LNHDA and CDR2 is SQIVND in the germline V gene (reference sequence).

This chain joins TRBV27 and TRBJ2-7, with 14 bases that match TRBD2. The V segment lost 4 bases and the J segment 2 bases; nucleotides outside the gene matches: 7. Germline V CDR1 and CDR2: MNHEY, SMNVEV (reference sequence). This CDR3 comprises 17 residues. In nucleotides, the CDR3 is TGTGCCAGCAGTTCCTTCCGGACTAGCGGGAGGACCTACGAGCAGTACTTC. This translates into CASSSFRTSGRTYEQYF.

This chain connects TRBV4-2 to TRBJ1-1; TRBD1 might be the D (5 bases). The V end lost 1 base, the J end lost 5 bases, and 23 bases lay between the germline ends. The CDR3 loop spans 18 amino acids. Germline V gene lookup returns CDR1 LGHNA and CDR2 YNFKEQ. As DNA, the CDR3 is TGTGCCAGCAGCCAAGGAGTAGGTCAAGGTACTGGGGGGACTGAAGCTTTCTTT. Its translation: CASSQGVGQGTGGTEAFF.

This chain uses TRBV7-3 with TRBJ2-3, with 7 bases aligning to TRBD1. Germline V CDR1 and CDR2: SGHTA, FQGTGA. V was clipped by 5 bases and J by 0 bases; unmatched bases: 5. The CDR3 totals 15 residues. CDR3 loop: CASSPLDRSTDTQYF. In DNA, the CDR3 is TGTGCCAGCAGCCCACTGGACAGGAGCACAGATACGCAGTATTTT. Variable domain in full (rest from reference TRBV7-3 and TRBJ2-3): GAGVSQTPSNKVTEKGKYVELRCDPISGHTALYWYRQSLGQGPEFLIYFQGTGAADDSGLPNDRFFAVRPEGSVSTLKIQRTERGDSAVYLCASSPLDRSTDTQYFGPGTRLTVL.

This rearrangement joins TRBV6-1 to TRBJ2-1; D perhaps matches TRBD2 (5 bases). Trimming shortened V by 10 bases and J by 2 bases, and 15 bases separated the two germline ends. Germline CDR1 is MNHNS and CDR2 is SASEGT. There are 14 residues in the CDR3. The CDR3 is CATHSGFPYNEQFF. The CDR3 DNA follows: TGTGCCACACACTCGGGGTTCCCCTACAATGAGCAGTTCTTC.

The CDR3 DNA sequence: TGTGCCAGCAGCCCTAACAGTGACACTGAAGCTTTCTTT. This translates into CASSPNSDTEAFF. V is TRBV11-3 and J is TRBJ1-1, with unresolved D. Trimming shortened V by 5 bases and J by 3 bases, and 10 bases separated the two germline ends. In germline, CDR1 is SGHNT, CDR2 YENEEA. CDR3 length: 13 amino acids. The variable domain in full, completed from reference TRBV11-3 and TRBJ1-1, reads EAGVVQSPRYKIIEKKQPVAFWCNPISGHNTLYWYLQNLGQGPELLIRYENEEAVDDSQLPKDRFSAERLKGVDSTLKIQPAELGDSAVYLCASSPNSDTEAFFGQGTRLTVV.

CDR3 amino acids: CASSPLAFEQFF. The CDR3 bases are TGTGCCAGCAGCCCCCTAGCTTTTGAGCAGTTCTTC. This sequence joins TRBV7-8 and TRBJ2-1; possible D gene TRBD2, 5 bases. The length of the CDR3 is 12 residues. Germline V gene sequence: CDR1 SGHVS, CDR2 FQNEAQ. Trimming shortened V by 5 bases and J by 9 bases, and 11 bases separated the two germline ends. Filled out from reference TRBV7-8 and TRBJ2-1, the complete variable domain reads GAGVSQSPRYKVAKRGQDVALRCDPISGHVSLFWYQQALGQGPEFLTYFQNEAQLDKSGLPSDRFFAERPEGSVSTLKIQRTQQEDSAVYLCASSPLAFEQFFGPGTRLTVL.

The chain links TRBV30 to TRBJ1-6; TRBD1 aligns across 7 bases. Germline V gene sequence: CDR1 GTSNPN, CDR2 SVGIG (reference sequence). Losses at the gene ends were 2 bases for V and 8 bases for J; bases not matched to a gene: 6. This CDR3 comprises 14 residues. CDR3 DNA sequence: TGTGCCTGGAGTCTTGACAGGGTTGATTCACCCCTCCACTTT. Translating gives CAWSLDRVDSPLHF. The full variable domain, completed using reference TRBV30 and TRBJ1-6, is SQTIHQWPATLVQPVGSPLSLECTVEGTSNPNLYWYRQAAGRGLQLLFYSVGIGQISSEVPQNLSASRPQDRQFILSSKKLLLSDSGFYLCAWSLDRVDSPLHFGNGTRLTVT.

V usage is TRBV7-9 and J usage is TRBJ2-3; 8 bases are a match to TRBD2. The CDR3 runs to 15 residues. Trimming cost V 8 bases and J 1 base; bases outside gene matches: 8. Germline lookup yields CDR1 SEHNR and CDR2 FQNEAQ (reference sequence). The CDR3: CASAQREPRTDTQYF. CDR3 in DNA: TGTGCCAGCGCTCAGCGGGAGCCCCGCACAGATACGCAGTATTTT.